Listed here are 13 T cell receptor beta chains from one sample, sequenced in a study of T cell changes during pregnancy in multiple sclerosis. The table came from immunoSEQ multiplex PCR; TCRdb's copy has only in-frame clones and leaves some out. The table has 70,000 to 100,000 clones, just under 95% seen once. Sequencing was performed on peripheral blood, taken in the first trimester of pregnancy. The receptor set was obtained from a female donor with multiple sclerosis, enrolled in a pregnancy study.

The chain uses TRBV28 and TRBJ2-1; TRBD2 aligns across 12 bases. Germline CDR1 reads MDHEN; CDR2 reads SYDVKM. Trimming removed 4 bases from V and 0 bases from J; junction bases left unmatched: 4. The CDR3 totals 17 residues. The CDR3 DNA reads as TGTGCCAGCAGTTCAACGACTAGCGGGAGCTCCTACAATGAGCAGTTCTTC. It yields the protein CASSSTTSGSSYNEQFF.

Worth noting for this clone: Sequence at one end of the junction differs from germline and may be a read error. V is TRBV27 and J is TRBJ1-2; D not resolved. The CDR3 covers 12 residues. Per the germline V gene, CDR1 is MNHEY and CDR2 is SMNVEV (reference sequence). The CDR3 is CASPKEGPSFRF. The DNA for the CDR3 is TGTGCCAGCCCTAAGGAGGGCCCCTCGTTTCGGTTC.

This chain links TRBV7-8 with TRBJ1-4; 9 bases line up with TRBD1. V gave up 0 bases and J gave up 13 bases; unmatched junction bases: 6. This CDR3 is built from 14 residues. The germline gives CDR1 SGHVS, CDR2 FQNEAQ. As DNA, the CDR3 is TGTGCCAGCAGCTTAGCGGGACAGGGTGATAGACTGTTTTTT. Its translation is CASSLAGQGDRLFF.

The V gene is TRBV2, the J gene TRBJ2-5; 12 nucleotides align to TRBD2. CDR1 and CDR2 from the germline V gene are SNHLY and FYNNEI. The CDR3 is 17 amino acids. With 3 bases clipped from V and 4 bases from J, the junction kept 9 bases outside the gene matches. The CDR3 sequence: CASSEIGLAGGRETQYF. CDR3 in DNA: TGTGCCAGCAGTGAGATCGGGCTAGCGGGGGGGCGAGAGACCCAGTACTTC.

V gene TRBV4-1 combines with J gene TRBJ2-2; TRBD2 matches 10 bases. V shed 0 bases, J shed 3 bases, and the junction held 4 bases outside the gene matches. Germline V gene sequence: CDR1 MGHRA, CDR2 YSYEKL. The CDR3 is made up of 17 amino acids. The DNA of the CDR3 is TGCGCCAGCAGCCAAGATGAACTAGCGGGGTACACCGGGGAGCTGTTTTTT. It is translated as CASSQDELAGYTGELFF.

This rearrangement joins TRBV5-4 to TRBJ2-7, with D perhaps TRBD1 (6 bases). Between the trimmed V and J ends, which lost 1 base and 4 bases, there was a span of 9 bases. Germline CDR1 is SGHNT and CDR2 is YYREEE (reference sequence). There are 13 residues in the CDR3. As DNA, the CDR3 is TGTGCCAGCAGCTTGCCAGGGGAGTACGAGCAGTACTTC. Protein sequence: CASSLPGEYEQYF.

The genes are TRBV5-6 and TRBJ2-6; 7 bases are shared with TRBD2. V shed 1 base and J 0 bases; nucleotides not matched to a gene: 4. The CDR3 loop spans 17 amino acids. Germline CDR1 reads SGHDT; CDR2 reads YYEEEE. CDR3 in DNA: TGTGCCAGCAGCTTGATACGGACTAGCTCTGGGGCCAACGTCCTGACTTTC. Its protein is CASSLIRTSSGANVLTF.

This clone was observed once. This chain uses TRBV7-6 with TRBJ2-5, with D perhaps TRBD2 (5 bases). V was trimmed by 3 bases and J by 5 bases, leaving 16 bases between them. This CDR3 contains 15 residues. Germline CDR1 and CDR2: SGHVS and FNYEAQ. The CDR3 sequence: CASSFTRTLNETQYF. The DNA for the CDR3 is TGTGCCAGCAGCTTTACTAGGACCCTCAACGAGACCCAGTACTTC. The variable domain in full, with the rest retrieved from reference TRBV7-6 and TRBJ2-5, is GAGVSQSPRYKVTKRGQDVALRCDPISGHVSLYWYRQALGQGPEFLTYFNYEAQQDKSGLPNDRFSAERPEGSISTLTIQRTEQRDSAMYRCASSFTRTLNETQYFGPGTRLLVL.

The gene calls are TRBV19 and TRBJ1-1, with a tentative D call TRBD1 (6 bases). The CDR3 loop spans 17 amino acids. Between the trimmed V and J ends, which lost 8 bases and 7 bases, there was a span of 29 bases. Per germline, CDR1 LNHDA and CDR2 SQIVND (reference sequence). CDR3 DNA sequence: TGTGCCAGTGGAGACCGGGCCGAGGGACAAGGGGATATTGAAGCTTTCTTT. Its translation is CASGDRAEGQGDIEAFF.

This clone has just one count. The gene calls are TRBV6-6 and TRBJ2-2; possible D gene TRBD2, 6 bases. CDR3 size: 15 residues. Germline CDR1 is MNHNY and CDR2 is SVGAGI (reference sequence). V lost 8 bases, J lost 4 bases, and 17 bases lay in between. The CDR3 spells CASESSGVGTGELFF. In nucleotides, the CDR3 is TGTGCCAGCGAGTCGTCGGGGGTGGGCACCGGGGAGCTGTTTTTT.

The rearrangement uses TRBV5-1 and TRBJ1-2; 8 bases map to TRBD1. The CDR3 is made up of 15 amino acids. V shed 2 bases, J shed 6 bases, and the junction held 9 bases outside the gene matches. Germline V CDR1 and CDR2: SGHRS, YFSETQ. The CDR3 protein is CASSFQGARQDGYTF. As DNA, the CDR3 is TGCGCCAGCAGCTTCCAGGGGGCGCGTCAGGATGGCTACACCTTC. The complete variable domain, with remaining parts taken from reference TRBV5-1 and TRBJ1-2, reads KAGVTQTPRYLIKTRGQQVTLSCSPISGHRSVSWYQQTPGQGLQFLFEYFSETQRNKGNFPGRFSGRQFSNSRSEMNVSTLELGDSALYLCASSFQGARQDGYTFGSGTRLTVV.

The CDR3 region is CASSSFGGDQETQYF. CDR3 DNA: TGTGCCAGCTCCTCCTTTGGGGGGGACCAAGAGACCCAGTACTTC. This rearrangement joins TRBV11-3 to TRBJ2-5, with 7 nucleotides matching TRBD2. The CDR3 spans 15 residues. The ends lost 8 bases at V and 0 bases at J; junction bases unmatched: 9. The germline V gene has CDR1 SGHNT and CDR2 YENEEA.

The chain combines TRBV19 with TRBJ1-5; D is unclear. V shed 1 base and J shed 6 bases, with 4 bases lying between them. Germline lookup yields CDR1 LNHDA and CDR2 SQIVND (reference sequence). The CDR3 length is 12 residues. The CDR3 DNA sequence: TGTGCCAGTAGTATAGGAGGTCAGCCCCAGCATTTT. Protein product: CASSIGGQPQHF.